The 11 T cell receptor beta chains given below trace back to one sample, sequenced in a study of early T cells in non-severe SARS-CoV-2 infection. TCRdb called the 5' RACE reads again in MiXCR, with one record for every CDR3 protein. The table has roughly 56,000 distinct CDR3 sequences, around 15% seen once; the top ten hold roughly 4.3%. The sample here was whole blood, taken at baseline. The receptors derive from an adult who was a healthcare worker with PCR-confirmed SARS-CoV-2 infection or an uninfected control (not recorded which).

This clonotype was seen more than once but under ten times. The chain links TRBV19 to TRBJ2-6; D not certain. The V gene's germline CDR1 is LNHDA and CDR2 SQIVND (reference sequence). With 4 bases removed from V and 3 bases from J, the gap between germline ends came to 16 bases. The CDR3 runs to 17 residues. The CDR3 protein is CASSTRTDPLGANVLTF. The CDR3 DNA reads TGTGCCAGTAGTACCCGGACGGATCCGCTTGGGGCCAACGTCCTGACTTTC.

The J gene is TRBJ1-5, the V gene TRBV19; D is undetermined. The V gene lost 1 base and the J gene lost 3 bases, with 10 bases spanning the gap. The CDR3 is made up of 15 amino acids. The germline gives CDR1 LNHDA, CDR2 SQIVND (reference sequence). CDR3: CASSIVSGLNQPQHF. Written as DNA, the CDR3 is TGTGCCAGTAGTATAGTGTCCGGGCTCAATCAGCCCCAGCATTTT.

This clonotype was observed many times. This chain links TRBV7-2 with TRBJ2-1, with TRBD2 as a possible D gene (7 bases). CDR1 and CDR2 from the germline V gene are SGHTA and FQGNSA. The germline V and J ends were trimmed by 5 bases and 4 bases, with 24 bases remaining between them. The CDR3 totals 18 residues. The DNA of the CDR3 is TGTGCCAGCAGCCCCATCCCCGGGGGGCTAGCGGAATACAATGAGCAGTTCTTC. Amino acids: CASSPIPGGLAEYNEQFF.

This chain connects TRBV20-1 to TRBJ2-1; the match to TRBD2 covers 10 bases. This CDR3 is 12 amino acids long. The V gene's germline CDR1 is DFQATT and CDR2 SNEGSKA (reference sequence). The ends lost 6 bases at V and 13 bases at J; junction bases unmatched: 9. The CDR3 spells CSARTSGAPQFF. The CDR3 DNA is TGCAGTGCGCGGACTAGCGGTGCCCCACAGTTCTTC.

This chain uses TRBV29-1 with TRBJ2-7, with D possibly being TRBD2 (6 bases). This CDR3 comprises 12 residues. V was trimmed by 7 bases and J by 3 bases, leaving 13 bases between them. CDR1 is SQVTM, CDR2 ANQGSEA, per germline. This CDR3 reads CSASTSSYEQYF. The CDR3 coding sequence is TGCAGCGCTAGCACTAGCAGCTACGAGCAGTACTTC.

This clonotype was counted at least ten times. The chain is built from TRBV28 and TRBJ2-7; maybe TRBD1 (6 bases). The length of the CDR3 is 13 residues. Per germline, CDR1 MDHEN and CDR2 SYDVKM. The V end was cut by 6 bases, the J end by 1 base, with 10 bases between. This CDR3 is CASRTGSSYEQYF. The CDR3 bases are TGTGCCAGCAGGACAGGTTCATCCTACGAGCAGTACTTC. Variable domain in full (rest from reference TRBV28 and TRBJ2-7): DVKVTQSSRYLVKRTGEKVFLECVQDMDHENMFWYRQDPGLGLRLIYFSYDVKMKEKGDIPEGYSVSREKKERFSLILESASTNQTSMYLCASRTGSSYEQYFGPGTRLTVT.

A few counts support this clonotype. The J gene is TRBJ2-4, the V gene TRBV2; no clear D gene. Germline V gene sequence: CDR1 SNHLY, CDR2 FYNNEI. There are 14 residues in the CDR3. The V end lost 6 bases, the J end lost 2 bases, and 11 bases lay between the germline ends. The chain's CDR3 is CASSALGTKNIQYF. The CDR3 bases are TGTGCCAGCAGCGCCTTGGGGACCAAAAACATTCAGTACTTC.

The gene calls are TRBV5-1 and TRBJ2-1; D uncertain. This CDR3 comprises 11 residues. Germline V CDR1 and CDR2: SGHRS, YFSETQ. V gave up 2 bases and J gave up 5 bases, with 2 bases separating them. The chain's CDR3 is CASSFNNEQFF. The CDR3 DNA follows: TGCGCCAGCAGCTTTAACAATGAGCAGTTCTTC.

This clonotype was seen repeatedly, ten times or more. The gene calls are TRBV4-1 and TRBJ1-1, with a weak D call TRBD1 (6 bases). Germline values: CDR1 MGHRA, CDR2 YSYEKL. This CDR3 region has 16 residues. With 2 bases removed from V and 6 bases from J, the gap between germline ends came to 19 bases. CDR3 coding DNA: TGCGCCAGCAGCCAAAACACAGGGTGGGGATTCGCTGAAGCTTTCTTT. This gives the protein CASSQNTGWGFAEAFF.

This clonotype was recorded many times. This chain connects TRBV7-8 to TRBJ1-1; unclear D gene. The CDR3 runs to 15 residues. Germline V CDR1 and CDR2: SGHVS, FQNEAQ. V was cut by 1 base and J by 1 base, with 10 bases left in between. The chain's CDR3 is CASSLVSGGNTEAFF. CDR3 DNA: TGTGCCAGCAGCTTAGTATCAGGAGGGAACACTGAAGCTTTCTTT.

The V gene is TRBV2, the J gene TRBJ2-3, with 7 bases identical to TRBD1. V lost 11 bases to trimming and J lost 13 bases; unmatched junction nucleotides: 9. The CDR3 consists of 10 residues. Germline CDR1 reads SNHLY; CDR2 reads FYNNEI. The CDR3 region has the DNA TGTGCCTCACAGGGGTGGAAGGAGTATTTT. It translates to CASQGWKEYF.